A single sample gave rise to the 13 T cell receptor beta chains below, sequenced in a study of shared clonotypes between healthy human individuals. Repertoires were generated with immunoSEQ multiplex PCR, while TCRdb's copy carries only in-frame clones and drops some. The sample shows 2 million to 2.5 million clones, 90% to 97% of them seen only once. The specimen was naive CD4+ T cells sorted from blood. This sample's subset: CD45RA+ positively selected. These receptors were taken from a young man in good health.

This rearrangement joins TRBV6-5 to TRBJ2-1; 11 bases agree with TRBD2. Unmatched junction bases numbered 6, after V lost 6 bases and J lost 5 bases. Looked up from germline, CDR1 is MNHEY and CDR2 is SVGAGI. The CDR3 totals 15 residues. The CDR3 is CASSELAGANNEQFF. CDR3 in DNA: TGTGCCAGCAGCGAACTAGCGGGGGCGAACAATGAGCAGTTCTTC.

This rearrangement joins TRBV30 to TRBJ2-3, with D perhaps being TRBD1 or TRBD2 (5 bases each). The V gene lost 4 bases and the J gene lost 0 bases, with 17 bases spanning the gap. The germline V gene has CDR1 GTSNPN and CDR2 SVGIG (reference sequence). The CDR3 totals 16 residues. The DNA for the CDR3 is TGTGCCTGGAAGTGGGGGTGGACGACTAGCACAGATACGCAGTATTTT. Translation: CAWKWGWTTSTDTQYF.

V gene TRBV4-1 combines with J gene TRBJ1-3, with 7 bases matching TRBD1. V was pared by 3 bases and J by 4 bases, with 9 bases of the junction left unmatched. The CDR3 has 16 residues. CDR1 MGHRA and CDR2 YSYEKL come from the germline V gene. The CDR3 is CASSHLGTAYGNTIYF. In DNA form, the CDR3 reads TGCGCCAGCAGCCACCTCGGGACAGCGTACGGAAACACCATATATTTT.

This clone was detected once. The chain is built from TRBV30 and TRBJ2-5; a weak D match, TRBD1 (5 bases). This CDR3 is built from 12 residues. CDR1 is GTSNPN, CDR2 SVGIG, per germline (reference sequence). Trimming pared 1 base from V and 5 bases from J, leaving 8 bases between. CDR3 sequence: CAWSDGAETQYF. CDR3 nucleotide sequence: TGTGCCTGGAGTGATGGGGCCGAGACCCAGTACTTC.

Concerning this clone itself: The junction does not match germline at one end; this may be a read error. V gene TRBV11-2 combines with J gene TRBJ1-3, with D unresolved. The CDR3 runs 12 residues. Looked up from germline, CDR1 is SGHAT and CDR2 is FQNNGV. Here the CDR3 DNA reads TGTGCCAGCAGCTTAGATGGAGACACCATATATTTT. It specifies CASSLDGDTIYF.

The V and J genes are TRBV6-1 and TRBJ2-2; TRBD1 agrees at 10 bases. V dropped 6 bases and J dropped 3; count of bases not matched to a gene: 4. The CDR3 length is 15 residues. From germline, CDR1 is MNHNS and CDR2 SASEGT. CDR3 loop: CASRTGGADTGELFF. The CDR3 DNA follows: TGTGCCAGCAGGACAGGGGGCGCTGACACCGGGGAGCTGTTTTTT.

The CDR3: CASSFVSGGDGYTF. Written as DNA, the CDR3 is TGTGCCAGCAGCTTCGTGTCAGGGGGCGATGGCTACACCTTC. The chain combines TRBV5-6 with TRBJ1-2; 8 nucleotides align to TRBD1. This CDR3 contains 14 residues. Germline V gene data show CDR1 as SGHDT and CDR2 as YYEEEE. The J segment lost 6 bases and the V segment lost 2 bases, leaving 6 bases of the junction unmatched.

This clone was recorded only once. The chain recombines TRBV5-4 with TRBJ2-3; tentatively, D is TRBD2 (6 bases). The V gene's germline CDR1 is SGHNT and CDR2 YYREEE (reference sequence). There are 16 residues in the CDR3. The V and J ends lost 3 bases and 4 bases respectively, with 18 bases between them. CDR3 in amino acids: CASSSGETRDSDTQYF. The CDR3 nucleotides are TGTGCCAGCAGCTCGGGGGAAACGCGGGACTCAGATACGCAGTATTTT.

The chain combines TRBV7-9 with TRBJ2-1; 7 bases fit TRBD1. The V segment lost 5 bases and the J segment 8 bases; nucleotides outside the gene matches: 12. This CDR3 contains 15 residues. The germline gives CDR1 SEHNR, CDR2 FQNEAQ (reference sequence). The CDR3 spells CASSADGTVKDEQFF. CDR3 in DNA: TGTGCCAGCAGCGCCGATGGGACAGTTAAGGATGAGCAGTTCTTC.

This clone was found once. The chain has TRBV6-5 and TRBJ1-1; D is uncertain. V was trimmed by 2 bases and J by 1 base, leaving 5 bases between them. Per germline, CDR1 MNHEY and CDR2 SVGAGI. This CDR3 contains 13 residues. This CDR3 is CASSYNTNTEAFF. In DNA form, the CDR3 reads TGTGCCAGCAGTTACAATACGAACACTGAAGCTTTCTTT.

V is TRBV11-2 and J is TRBJ2-7; 7 nucleotides line up with TRBD2. CDR1 is SGHAT and CDR2 is FQNNGV in the germline V gene. The CDR3 runs to 15 residues. V lost 5 bases, J lost 2 bases, and 9 bases stayed unmatched. The CDR3 nucleotides read TGTGCCAGCAGCACACACTCACTAGCGACCTACGAGCAGTACTTC. This sequence encodes CASSTHSLATYEQYF.

For this clone: This sample also contains other DNA sequences that code for the same CDR3. The gene calls are TRBV19 and TRBJ1-6; TRBD1 agrees at 7 bases. The CDR3 is 13 amino acids. CDR1 LNHDA and CDR2 SQIVND come from the germline V gene (reference sequence). The V and J ends lost 5 bases and 10 bases, in that order; junction bases with no gene match: 5. CDR3 sequence reads: CASSRQGGSPLHF. In DNA, the CDR3 is TGTGCCAGTAGTCGACAGGGAGGATCACCCCTCCACTTT.

The chain couples TRBV5-6 to TRBJ2-2, with D possibly matching TRBD2 (6 bases). With 4 bases removed from V and 8 bases from J, the gap between germline ends came to 15 bases. Germline loops: CDR1 SGHDT, CDR2 YYEEEE. The CDR3 sequence is 14 residues long. The CDR3 DNA reads as TGTGCCAGCAGCAAACCGGGAGCTTGGGGGGAGCTGTTTTTT. Residues: CASSKPGAWGELFF.